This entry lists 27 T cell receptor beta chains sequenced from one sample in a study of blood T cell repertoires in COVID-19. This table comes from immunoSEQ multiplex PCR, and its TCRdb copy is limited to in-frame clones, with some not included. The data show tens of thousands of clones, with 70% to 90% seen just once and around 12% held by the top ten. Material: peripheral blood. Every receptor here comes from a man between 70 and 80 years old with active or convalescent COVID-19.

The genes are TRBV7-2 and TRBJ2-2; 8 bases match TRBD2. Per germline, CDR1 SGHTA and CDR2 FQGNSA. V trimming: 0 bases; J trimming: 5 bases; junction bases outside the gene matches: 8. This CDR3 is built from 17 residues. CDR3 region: CASSLANLAGRTGELFF. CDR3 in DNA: TGTGCCAGCAGCTTAGCGAACCTAGCGGGTCGAACCGGGGAGCTGTTTTTT.

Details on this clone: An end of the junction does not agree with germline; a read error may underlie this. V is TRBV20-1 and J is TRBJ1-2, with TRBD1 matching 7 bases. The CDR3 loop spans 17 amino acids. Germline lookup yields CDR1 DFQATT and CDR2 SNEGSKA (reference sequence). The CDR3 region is CSANDKFKQGSLYAYTF. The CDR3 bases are TGCAGTGCTAATGATAAGTTTAAACAGGGGAGCCTCTATGCCTACACCTTC.

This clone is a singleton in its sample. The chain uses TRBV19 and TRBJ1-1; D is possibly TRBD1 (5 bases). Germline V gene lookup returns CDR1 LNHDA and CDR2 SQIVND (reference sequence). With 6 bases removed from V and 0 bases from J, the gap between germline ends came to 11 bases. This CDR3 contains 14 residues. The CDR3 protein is CASRASGMNTEAFF. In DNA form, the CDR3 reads TGTGCCAGTAGGGCTTCAGGGATGAACACTGAAGCTTTCTTT.

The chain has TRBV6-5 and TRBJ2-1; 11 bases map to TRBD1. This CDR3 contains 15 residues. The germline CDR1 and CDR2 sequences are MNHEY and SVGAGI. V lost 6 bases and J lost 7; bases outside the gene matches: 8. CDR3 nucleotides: TGTGCCAGCAGGGCCGGGGACAGGGGGGGAAATGAGCAGTTCTTC. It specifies CASRAGDRGGNEQFF.

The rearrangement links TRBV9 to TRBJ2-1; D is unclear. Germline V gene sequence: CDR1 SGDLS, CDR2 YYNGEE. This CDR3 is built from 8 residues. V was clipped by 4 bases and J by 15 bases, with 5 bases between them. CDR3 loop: CASSPGFF. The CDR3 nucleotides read TGTGCCAGCAGCCCGGGGTTCTTC. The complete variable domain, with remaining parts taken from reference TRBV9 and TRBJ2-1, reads DSGVTQTPKHLITATGQRVTLRCSPRSGDLSVYWYQQSLDQGLQFLIQYYNGEERAKGNILERFSAQQFPDLHSELNLSSLELGDSALYFCASSPGFFGPGTRLTVL.

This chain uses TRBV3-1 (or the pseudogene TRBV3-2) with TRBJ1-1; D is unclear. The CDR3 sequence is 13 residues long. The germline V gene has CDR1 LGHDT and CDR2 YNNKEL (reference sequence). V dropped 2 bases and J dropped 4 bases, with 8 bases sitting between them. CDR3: CASSQSFVTEAFF. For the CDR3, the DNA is TGTGCCAGCAGCCAATCCTTTGTCACTGAAGCTTTCTTT.

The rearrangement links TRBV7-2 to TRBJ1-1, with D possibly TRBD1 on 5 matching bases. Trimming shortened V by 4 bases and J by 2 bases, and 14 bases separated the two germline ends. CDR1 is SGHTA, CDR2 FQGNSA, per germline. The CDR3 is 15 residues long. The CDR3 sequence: CASSWIDRKNTEAFF. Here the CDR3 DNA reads TGTGCCAGCAGCTGGATAGACAGAAAAAACACTGAAGCTTTCTTT.

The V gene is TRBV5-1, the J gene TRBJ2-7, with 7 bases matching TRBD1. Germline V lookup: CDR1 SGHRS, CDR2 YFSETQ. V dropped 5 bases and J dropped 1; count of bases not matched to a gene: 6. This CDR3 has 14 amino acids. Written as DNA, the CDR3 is TGCGCCAGCAGAATCGAGGGGGCTTCCTACGAGCAGTACTTC. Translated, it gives CASRIEGASYEQYF.

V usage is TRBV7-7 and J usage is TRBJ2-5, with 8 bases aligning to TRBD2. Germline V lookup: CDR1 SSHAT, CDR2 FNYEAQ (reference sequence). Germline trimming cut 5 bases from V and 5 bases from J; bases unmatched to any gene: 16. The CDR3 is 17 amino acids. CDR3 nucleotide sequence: TGTGCCAGCAGCCCCACTTCGTCGGGGGGGGCCCTTGAGACCCAGTACTTC. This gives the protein CASSPTSSGGALETQYF. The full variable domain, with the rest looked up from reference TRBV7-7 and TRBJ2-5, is GAGVSQSPRYKVTKRGQDVTLRCDPISSHATLYWYQQALGQGPEFLTYFNYEAQPDKSGLPSDRFSAERPEGSISTLTIQRTEQRDSAMYRCASSPTSSGGALETQYFGPGTRLLVL.

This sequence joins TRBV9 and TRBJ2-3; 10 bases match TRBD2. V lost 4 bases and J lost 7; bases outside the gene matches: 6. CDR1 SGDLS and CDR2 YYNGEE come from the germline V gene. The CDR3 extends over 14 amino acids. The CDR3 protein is CASSTRTSGNTQYF. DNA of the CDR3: TGTGCCAGCAGCACCCGGACTAGCGGAAATACGCAGTATTTT.

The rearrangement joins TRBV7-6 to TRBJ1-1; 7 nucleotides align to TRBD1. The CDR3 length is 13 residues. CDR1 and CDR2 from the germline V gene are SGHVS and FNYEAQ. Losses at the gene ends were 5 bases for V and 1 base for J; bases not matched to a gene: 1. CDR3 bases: TGTGCCAGCAGCCCAGGGGGGAACACTGAAGCTTTCTTT. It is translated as CASSPGGNTEAFF. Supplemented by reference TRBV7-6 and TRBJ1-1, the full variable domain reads GAGVSQSPRYKVTKRGQDVALRCDPISGHVSLYWYRQALGQGPEFLTYFNYEAQQDKSGLPNDRFSAERPEGSISTLTIQRTEQRDSAMYRCASSPGGNTEAFFGQGTRLTVV.

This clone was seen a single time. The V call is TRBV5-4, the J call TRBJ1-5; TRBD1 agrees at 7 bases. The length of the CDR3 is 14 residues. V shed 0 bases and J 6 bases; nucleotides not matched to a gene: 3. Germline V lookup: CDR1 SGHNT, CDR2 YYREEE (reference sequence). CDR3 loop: CASSLAGGSQPQHF. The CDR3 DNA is TGTGCCAGCAGCTTGGCAGGGGGTAGTCAGCCCCAGCATTTT. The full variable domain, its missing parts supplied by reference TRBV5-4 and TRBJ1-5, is ETGVTQSPTHLIKTRGQQVTLRCSSQSGHNTVSWYQQALGQGPQFIFQYYREEENGRGNFPPRFSGLQFPNYSSELNVNALELDDSALYLCASSLAGGSQPQHFGDGTRLSIL.

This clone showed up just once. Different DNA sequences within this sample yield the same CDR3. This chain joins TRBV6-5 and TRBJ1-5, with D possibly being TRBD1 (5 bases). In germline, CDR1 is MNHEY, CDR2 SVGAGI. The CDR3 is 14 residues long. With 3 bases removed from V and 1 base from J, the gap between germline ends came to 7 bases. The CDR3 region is CASSYGASNQPQHF. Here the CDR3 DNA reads TGTGCCAGCAGTTATGGGGCAAGCAATCAGCCCCAGCATTTT.

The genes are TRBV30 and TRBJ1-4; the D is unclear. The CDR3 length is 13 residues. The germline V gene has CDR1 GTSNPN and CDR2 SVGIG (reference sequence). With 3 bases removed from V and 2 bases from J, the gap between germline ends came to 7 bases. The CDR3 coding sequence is TGTGCCTGGAGGGGAGGGACTAATGAAAAACTGTTTTTT. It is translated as CAWRGGTNEKLFF.

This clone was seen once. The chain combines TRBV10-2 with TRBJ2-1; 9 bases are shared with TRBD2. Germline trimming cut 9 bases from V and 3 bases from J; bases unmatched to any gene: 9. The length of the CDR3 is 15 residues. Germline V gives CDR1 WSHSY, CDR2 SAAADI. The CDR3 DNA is TGCGCCAGTGCTCCTCGCGGGGGGGTCTACAATGAGCAGTTCTTC. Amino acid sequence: CASAPRGGVYNEQFF.

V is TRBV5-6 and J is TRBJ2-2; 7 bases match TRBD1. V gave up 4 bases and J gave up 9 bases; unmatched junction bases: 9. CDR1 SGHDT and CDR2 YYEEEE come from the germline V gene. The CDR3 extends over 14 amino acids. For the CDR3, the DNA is TGTGCCAGCAGCCCTACAGGGGTGGCGCGGGAGCTGTTTTTT. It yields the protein CASSPTGVARELFF. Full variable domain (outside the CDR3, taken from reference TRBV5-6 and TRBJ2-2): DAGVTQSPTHLIKTRGQQVTLRCSPKSGHDTVSWYQQALGQGPQFIFQYYEEEERQRGNFPDRFSGHQFPNYSSELNVNALLLGDSALYLCASSPTGVARELFFGEGSRLTVL.

CDR3 DNA sequence: TGTGCCAGCAGCAAAGGAGGGACAGTGCAAGAGACCCAGTACTTC. It codes for CASSKGGTVQETQYF. The chain couples TRBV5-4 to TRBJ2-5; a possible D gene is TRBD1 (7 bases). Germline V lookup: CDR1 SGHNT, CDR2 YYREEE (reference sequence). CDR3 length: 15 residues. Trimming cost V 4 bases and J 2 bases, with 15 bases left between them.

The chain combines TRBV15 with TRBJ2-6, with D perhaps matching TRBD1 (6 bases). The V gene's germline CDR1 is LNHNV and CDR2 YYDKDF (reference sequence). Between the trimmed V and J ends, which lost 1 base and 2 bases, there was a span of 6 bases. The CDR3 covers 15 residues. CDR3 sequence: CATSRGDTGANVLTF. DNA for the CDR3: TGTGCCACCAGCAGAGGGGACACTGGGGCCAACGTCCTGACTTTC.

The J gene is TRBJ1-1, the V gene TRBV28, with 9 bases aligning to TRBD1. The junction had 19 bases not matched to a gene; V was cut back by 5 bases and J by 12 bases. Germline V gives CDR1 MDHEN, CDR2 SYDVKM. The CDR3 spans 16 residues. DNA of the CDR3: TGTGCCAGCAGTGAACCCGGGACAGGGTCTTTTAGGGGGACTTTCTTT. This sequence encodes CASSEPGTGSFRGTFF. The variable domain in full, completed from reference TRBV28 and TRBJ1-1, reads DVKVTQSSRYLVKRTGEKVFLECVQDMDHENMFWYRQDPGLGLRLIYFSYDVKMKEKGDIPEGYSVSREKKERFSLILESASTNQTSMYLCASSEPGTGSFRGTFFGQGTRLTVV.

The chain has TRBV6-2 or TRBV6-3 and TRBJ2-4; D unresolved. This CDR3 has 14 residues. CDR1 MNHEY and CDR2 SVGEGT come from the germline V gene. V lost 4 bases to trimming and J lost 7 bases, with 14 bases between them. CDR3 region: CASSSLLSGNIQYF. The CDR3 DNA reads TGTGCCAGCAGTTCCCTCCTATCCGGTAACATTCAGTACTTC.

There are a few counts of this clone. The CDR3 is CASSATGGFLETQYF. CDR3 nucleotide sequence: TGTGCCAGCAGCGCTACAGGGGGTTTTTTAGAGACCCAGTACTTC. The chain combines TRBV7-9 with TRBJ2-5; 8 bases match TRBD1. J was trimmed by 4 bases and V by 5 bases; bases with no gene match: 9. Germline-derived CDR1 and CDR2 are SEHNR and FQNEAQ (reference sequence). The CDR3 loop spans 15 amino acids.

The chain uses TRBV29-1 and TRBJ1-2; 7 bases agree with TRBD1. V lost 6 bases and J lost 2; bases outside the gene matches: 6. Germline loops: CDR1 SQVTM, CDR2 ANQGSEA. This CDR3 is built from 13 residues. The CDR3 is CSVGDRLNYGYTF. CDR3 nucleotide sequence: TGCAGCGTGGGGGACAGACTCAACTATGGCTACACCTTC.

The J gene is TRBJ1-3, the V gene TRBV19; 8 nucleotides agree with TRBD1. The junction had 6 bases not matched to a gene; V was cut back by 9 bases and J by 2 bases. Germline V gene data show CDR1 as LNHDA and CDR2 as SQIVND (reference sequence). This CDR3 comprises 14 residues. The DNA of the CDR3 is TGTGCCAGCCACAGGGGGAGTCCTGGAAACACCATATATTTT. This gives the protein CASHRGSPGNTIYF.

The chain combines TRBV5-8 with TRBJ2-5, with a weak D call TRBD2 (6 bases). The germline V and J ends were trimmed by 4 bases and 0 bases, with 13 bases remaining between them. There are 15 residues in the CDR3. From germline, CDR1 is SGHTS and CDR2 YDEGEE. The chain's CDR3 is CASSLGGGDQETQYF. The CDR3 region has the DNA TGTGCCAGCAGCCTCGGAGGCGGGGACCAAGAGACCCAGTACTTC. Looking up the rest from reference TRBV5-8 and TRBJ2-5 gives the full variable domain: EAGVTQSPTHLIKTRGQQATLRCSPISGHTSVYWYQQALGLGLQFLLWYDEGEERNRGNFPPRFSGRQFPNYSSELNVNALELEDSALYLCASSLGGGDQETQYFGPGTRLLVL.

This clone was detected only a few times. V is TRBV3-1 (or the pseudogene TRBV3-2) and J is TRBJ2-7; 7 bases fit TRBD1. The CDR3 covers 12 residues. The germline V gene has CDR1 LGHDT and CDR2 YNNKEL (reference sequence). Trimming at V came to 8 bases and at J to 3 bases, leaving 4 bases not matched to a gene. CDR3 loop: CASGQAGYEQYF. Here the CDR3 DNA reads TGTGCCAGCGGACAGGCTGGCTACGAGCAGTACTTC.

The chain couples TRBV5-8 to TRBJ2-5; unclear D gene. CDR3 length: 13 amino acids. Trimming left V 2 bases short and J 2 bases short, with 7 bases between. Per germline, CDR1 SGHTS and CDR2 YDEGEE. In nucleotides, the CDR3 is TGTGCCAGCAGCTTTATATCGCAAGAGACCCAGTACTTC. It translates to CASSFISQETQYF. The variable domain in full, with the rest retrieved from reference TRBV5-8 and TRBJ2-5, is EAGVTQSPTHLIKTRGQQATLRCSPISGHTSVYWYQQALGLGLQFLLWYDEGEERNRGNFPPRFSGRQFPNYSSELNVNALELEDSALYLCASSFISQETQYFGPGTRLLVL.

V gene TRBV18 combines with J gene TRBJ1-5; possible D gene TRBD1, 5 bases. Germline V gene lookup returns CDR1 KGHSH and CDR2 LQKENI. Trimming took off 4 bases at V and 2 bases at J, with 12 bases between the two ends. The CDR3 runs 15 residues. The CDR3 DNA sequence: TGTGCCAGCTCACGATCAGGGATAGGCAATCAGCCCCAGCATTTT. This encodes CASSRSGIGNQPQHF.